The sequence of this T cell receptor (beta chain) was determined in a study of blood T cell repertoires in COVID-19. The trim removed 0 bases at V and 6 bases at J, leaving 9 bases unmatched. This CDR3 is 16 amino acids long. CDR1 is KGHDR and CDR2 is SFDVKD in the germline V gene. Authors' data handling: The assay estimated nucleated cells by amplifying reference gene primers. Repertoires were generated with immunoSEQ multiplex PCR, while TCRdb's copy carries only in-frame clones and drops some. V and J calls and clone size are as listed in that table; D and trimming were resolved from the DNA. Seen here are roughly 40,000 clones, roughly 88% observed once, and the top ten hold 10% to 15%.

The clonotype comes from a human donor in a cohort sampled during active COVID-19. The chain joins TRBV24-1 to TRBJ1-2; 7 bases agree with TRBD1. Specimen: peripheral blood. The CDR3 DNA reads as TGTGCCACCAGTGATTTGTCGTCGACAGGGATAAATGGCTACACCTTC. Its translation: CATSDLSSTGINGYTF.